This passage covers 17 T cell receptor beta chains from one sample sequenced in a study of cytotoxic CD8 clonotypes in ibrutinib-treated CLL. Data came from immunoSEQ multiplex PCR; TCRdb stores just in-frame clones and leaves some out. Here the sample spans 20,000 to 25,000 clones, over 65% being singletons. The material was PBMCs, obtained after 12 months of ibrutinib treatment. The receptors derive from a human donor with chronic lymphocytic leukemia.

This clone was seen many times. J is TRBJ2-1 and V is TRBV9; TRBD2 agrees at 11 bases. V dropped 0 bases and J dropped 6; count of bases not matched to a gene: 5. The V gene's germline CDR1 is SGDLS and CDR2 YYNGEE. The CDR3 loop spans 16 amino acids. The CDR3 nucleotides are TGTGCCAGCAGCGTAGTGGCTAGCGGGGGGTCCAATGAGCAGTTCTTC. This codes for CASSVVASGGSNEQFF.

The V gene is TRBV10-3, the J gene TRBJ1-2; D is ambiguous. The CDR3 is made up of 16 amino acids. Germline V gene data show CDR1 as ENHRY and CDR2 as SYGVKD. Trimming removed 3 bases at V and 0 bases at J, with 14 bases between. CDR3 nucleotides: TGTGCCATCAGTGACTTCACTGGGAGAGCTAACTATGGCTACACCTTC. Translating gives CAISDFTGRANYGYTF.

The chain links TRBV27 to TRBJ2-3; maybe TRBD2 (6 bases). V was trimmed by 5 bases and J by 0 bases, leaving 15 bases between them. The germline V gene has CDR1 MNHEY and CDR2 SMNVEV (reference sequence). The CDR3 length is 16 residues. CDR3 nucleotides: TGTGCCAGCAGTCCGCCCGGGACTCTTAGCACAGATACGCAGTATTTT. Protein sequence: CASSPPGTLSTDTQYF.

V usage is TRBV19 and J usage is TRBJ2-2; D is ambiguous. The CDR3 is 10 amino acids. V was trimmed by 5 bases and J by 7 bases, leaving 2 bases between them. Germline values: CDR1 LNHDA, CDR2 SQIVND (reference sequence). CDR3 nucleotide sequence: TGTGCCAGTAGTGGCGGGGAGCTGTTTTTT. It codes for CASSGGELFF.

The genes are TRBV30 and TRBJ2-1; D is unresolved. V was pared by 2 bases and J by 4 bases, with 6 bases between. Germline V CDR1 and CDR2: GTSNPN, SVGIG (reference sequence). The CDR3 length is 12 residues. The CDR3 reads CAWSRLYNEQFF. The CDR3 DNA is TGTGCCTGGAGTAGGTTGTACAATGAGCAGTTCTTC.

This chain connects TRBV28 to TRBJ2-4; D gene uncertain. This CDR3 region has 13 residues. The germline gives CDR1 MDHEN, CDR2 SYDVKM. V lost 5 bases and J 11 bases, leaving 16 bases between the germline ends. In DNA, the CDR3 is TGTGCCAGCAGTGAAGGTAGAATCGTGGTTCAGTACTTC. The encoded protein is CASSEGRIVVQYF.

The chain recombines TRBV18 with TRBJ1-1; TRBD1 matches at 8 bases. V was clipped by 5 bases and J by 6 bases; unmatched bases: 8. This CDR3 has 14 amino acids. Per the germline V gene, CDR1 is KGHSH and CDR2 is LQKENI. This chain's CDR3 is CASSKDRESSEAFF. The DNA for the CDR3 is TGTGCCAGCTCAAAGGACAGGGAGAGTTCTGAAGCTTTCTTT.

The chain combines TRBV25-1 with TRBJ2-3; 15 bases are shared with TRBD2. Germline CDR1 and CDR2: MGHDK and SYGVNS. The CDR3 length is 16 residues. Trimming at V came to 4 bases and at J to 3 bases, leaving 2 bases not matched to a gene. Written as DNA, the CDR3 is TGTGCCAGCAGTGGGACTAGCGGGGGGGCGACAGATACGCAGTATTTT. This codes for CASSGTSGGATDTQYF. Complete variable domain (other parts from reference TRBV25-1 and TRBJ2-3): EADIYQTPRYLVIGTGKKITLECSQTMGHDKMYWYQQDPGMELHLIHYSYGVNSTEKGDLSSESTVSRIRTEHFPLTLESARPSHTSQYLCASSGTSGGATDTQYFGPGTRLTVL.

The CDR3 here is CASSPRQGAGETQYF. The CDR3 DNA is TGTGCCAGCAGTCCGCGACAGGGGGCGGGAGAGACCCAGTACTTC. The chain has TRBV27 and TRBJ2-5; 10 nucleotides line up with TRBD1. J lost 4 bases, V lost 5 bases, and 7 bases had no gene match. In germline, CDR1 is MNHEY, CDR2 SMNVEV (reference sequence). This CDR3 is built from 15 residues.

The chain carries TRBV18 and TRBJ2-6; D remains unclear. The CDR3 is 15 residues long. Per the germline V gene, CDR1 is KGHSH and CDR2 is LQKENI. Trimming stripped 4 bases from V and 0 bases from J, with 7 bases between. The CDR3 spells CASSRGVSGANVLTF. The CDR3 region has the DNA TGTGCCAGCTCACGGGGTGTCTCTGGGGCCAACGTCCTGACTTTC.

V and J are TRBV10-2 and TRBJ2-1; 10 nucleotides align to TRBD2. The germline CDR1 and CDR2 sequences are WSHSY and SAAADI. The CDR3 loop spans 15 amino acids. V lost 7 bases to trimming and J lost 0 bases; unmatched junction nucleotides: 3. CDR3 bases: TGCGCCAGCATACTAGCGGGGAGCTCCTACAATGAGCAGTTCTTC. Translation gives CASILAGSSYNEQFF.

The chain has TRBV7-9 and TRBJ2-2; D may be TRBD1 (6 bases). This CDR3 spans 13 amino acids. V was trimmed by 3 bases and J by 7 bases, leaving 9 bases between them. Germline V lookup: CDR1 SEHNR, CDR2 FQNEAQ (reference sequence). The CDR3 DNA reads TGTGCCAGCAGCTTCACAGGGATCGGGGAGCTGTTTTTT. Translated: CASSFTGIGELFF.

The V call is TRBV27, the J call TRBJ2-7; D call uncertain. The V end was cut by 9 bases, the J end by 2 bases, with 17 bases between. The CDR3 is 14 amino acids. The V gene's germline CDR1 is MNHEY and CDR2 SMNVEV (reference sequence). Written as DNA, the CDR3 is TGTGCCAGTGGTCTGTCTTTTGAAACCTACGAGCAGTACTTC. Residues: CASGLSFETYEQYF.

The rearrangement joins TRBV28 to TRBJ1-5; D may be TRBD1 (5 bases). This CDR3 has 16 amino acids. CDR1 is MDHEN and CDR2 is SYDVKM in the germline V gene. The V gene lost 7 bases and the J gene lost 2 bases, with 18 bases spanning the gap. CDR3 coding DNA: TGTGCCAGCACCCAGTTAGGGACGTTGGGCAATCAGCCCCAGCATTTT. Its translation: CASTQLGTLGNQPQHF.

This chain connects TRBV28 to TRBJ1-2; D might be TRBD1 (6 bases). Per the germline V gene, CDR1 is MDHEN and CDR2 is SYDVKM. V was cut by 5 bases and J by 3 bases, with 25 bases left in between. CDR3 size: 18 residues. CDR3 DNA: TGTGCCAGCAGTCCTAATACAGGGAGGGAATTGGGCTACTATGGCTACACCTTC. Amino acid sequence: CASSPNTGRELGYYGYTF.

This clone was counted between two and nine times. The V gene is TRBV5-1, the J gene TRBJ2-2, with TRBD2 matching 7 bases. The V and J ends lost 6 bases and 7 bases, in that order; junction bases with no gene match: 9. Germline V CDR1 and CDR2: SGHRS, YFSETQ. This CDR3 is built from 14 residues. The CDR3 nucleotides are TGCGCCAGCATCCATGTAGCGGGCGGCGGGGAGCTGTTTTTT. It yields the protein CASIHVAGGGELFF.

This clone showed up just a few times. The rearrangement links TRBV30 to TRBJ1-6, with D unclear. Germline values: CDR1 GTSNPN, CDR2 SVGIG (reference sequence). V lost 3 bases and J lost 14, with 8 bases in between. The CDR3 extends over 10 amino acids. CDR3 sequence (DNA): TGTGCCTGGAGCGACCGGTCCCTCCACTTT. This encodes CAWSDRSLHF.